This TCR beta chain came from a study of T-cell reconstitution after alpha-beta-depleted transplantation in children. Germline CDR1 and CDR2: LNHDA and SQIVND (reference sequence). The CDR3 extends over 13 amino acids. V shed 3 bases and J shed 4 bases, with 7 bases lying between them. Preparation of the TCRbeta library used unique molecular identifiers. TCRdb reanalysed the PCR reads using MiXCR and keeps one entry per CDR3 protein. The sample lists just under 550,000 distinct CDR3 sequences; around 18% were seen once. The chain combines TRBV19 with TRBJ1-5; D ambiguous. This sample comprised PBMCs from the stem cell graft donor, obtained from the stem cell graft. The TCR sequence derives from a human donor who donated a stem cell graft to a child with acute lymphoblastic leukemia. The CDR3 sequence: CASSMTRNQPQHF. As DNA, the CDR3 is TGTGCCAGTAGTATGACCAGAAATCAGCCCCAGCATTTT.